A single sample is the source of the 24 T cell receptor beta chains below, sequenced in a study of T-cell memory formation after mild COVID-19 (dated by TCRdb to the early 2020s). The method was 5' RACE. TCRdb lists the instrument as Illumina NovaSeq 6000. TCRdb reanalyzed the raw reads on its own, using fastp at Q25 for trimming and MiXCR for clone calling, and kept in-frame beta chains. CDR3 protein sequences are deduplicated, and each keeps its most common genes and DNA. This sample lists approximately 350,000 distinct CDR3 sequences; over 25% were detected once. The ten largest clones represent about 13% of the sample. The sequenced sample consisted of PBMCs or a T cell subset sorted from them (not recorded which). Receptors originate from an adult woman who had mild COVID-19 (a few samples of this study predate the infection). The sample titles of this study are shuffled in the database, so cell type and time point are left out; the donor was told from shared clones.

This clonotype was observed a handful of times. The CDR3 reads CASSRTTGAPEGKLFF. DNA for the CDR3: TGTGCCAGCAGCCGCACCACCGGGGCCCCGGAGGGGAAACTGTTTTTT. V is TRBV7-2 and J is TRBJ1-4, with D possibly being TRBD1 (5 bases). Trimming cost V 5 bases and J 11 bases, with 24 bases left between them. This CDR3 has 16 amino acids. CDR1 and CDR2 from the germline V gene are SGHTA and FQGNSA.

The rearrangement uses TRBV2 and TRBJ2-7; 13 bases agree with TRBD2. This CDR3 region has 17 residues. The ends lost 6 bases at V and 3 bases at J; junction bases unmatched: 11. Germline V gene data show CDR1 as SNHLY and CDR2 as FYNNEI. DNA for the CDR3: TGTGCCAGCAGCGGGCGGGGACTAGCGGGGAATAGCTACGAGCAGTACTTC. Residues: CASSGRGLAGNSYEQYF.

V usage is TRBV20-1 and J usage is TRBJ1-4; tentative D call: TRBD1 (6 bases). The CDR3 extends over 11 amino acids. V lost 6 bases and J 8 bases, leaving 10 bases between the germline ends. The germline gives CDR1 DFQATT, CDR2 SNEGSKA (reference sequence). This chain's CDR3 is CSAGAQEKLFF. DNA of the CDR3: TGCAGTGCGGGGGCCCAGGAAAAACTGTTTTTT.

This rearrangement joins TRBV12-3 or TRBV12-4 to TRBJ2-7, with 8 bases lining up with TRBD1. There are 15 residues in the CDR3. V gave up 2 bases and J gave up 3 bases; unmatched junction bases: 6. CDR3 region: CASSLRTGHLYEQYF. The CDR3 DNA follows: TGTGCCAGCAGTTTAAGGACAGGGCACCTCTACGAGCAGTACTTC.

A few counts support this clonotype. The chain links TRBV4-3 to TRBJ2-3; TRBD2 aligns across 7 bases. Trimming removed 0 bases from V and 1 base from J; junction bases left unmatched: 7. The CDR3 covers 17 residues. Germline assignment: CDR1 LGHNA and CDR2 YSLEER. Here the CDR3 DNA reads TGCGCCAGCAGCCAAGAACCCGCGGGAGTGGGCACAGATACGCAGTATTTT. It translates to CASSQEPAGVGTDTQYF.

This clonotype was counted between two and nine times. The chain joins TRBV5-1 to TRBJ2-5; 7 positions match TRBD1. The CDR3 runs 17 residues. Germline CDR1 reads SGHRS; CDR2 reads YFSETQ. With 0 bases clipped from V and 1 base from J, the junction kept 9 bases outside the gene matches. The chain's CDR3 is CASSLGGGAKLQETQYF. The CDR3 DNA follows: TGCGCCAGCAGCTTGGGAGGGGGCGCAAAGCTCCAAGAGACCCAGTACTTC.

The chain is built from TRBV7-9 and TRBJ1-2; 10 bases map to TRBD1. This CDR3 is built from 15 residues. Germline values: CDR1 SEHNR, CDR2 FQNEAQ (reference sequence). J gave up 4 bases and V 5 bases, and 7 bases lay outside the gene matches. The CDR3 DNA reads TGTGCCAGCAGCCCGGACAGGGGGTCGGGCTATGGCTACACCTTC. Its protein product is CASSPDRGSGYGYTF.

This chain connects TRBV6-5 to TRBJ1-2; D not resolved. CDR1 is MNHEY and CDR2 is SVGAGI in the germline V gene. This CDR3 region has 15 residues. V was clipped by 6 bases and J by 5 bases, with 19 bases between them. The CDR3 region has the DNA TGTGCCAGCAGGCACCTGACCGCCGAGCGGTATGGCTACACCTTC. Residues: CASRHLTAERYGYTF.

This clonotype was counted between two and nine times. This chain joins TRBV29-1 and TRBJ2-5, with D possibly matching TRBD1 (5 bases). Per the germline V gene, CDR1 is SQVTM and CDR2 is ANQGSEA. The V end was cut by 2 bases, the J end by 3 bases, with 10 bases between. The CDR3 totals 13 residues. CDR3 region: CSVETGEKETQYF. The CDR3 nucleotides are TGCAGCGTTGAAACAGGCGAAAAAGAGACCCAGTACTTC.

This clonotype has just a few counts. The chain carries TRBV12-3 or TRBV12-4 and TRBJ2-7, with D perhaps given as TRBD1 or TRBD2 (5 bases each). CDR3 length: 17 residues. The ends were cut back, 5 bases at V and 2 bases at J, with 22 bases in the middle. The CDR3 DNA follows: TGTGCCAGCAGTCCACCTCCGGGGCGAGACTCTGCCTACGAGCAGTACTTC. Translated: CASSPPPGRDSAYEQYF.

This clonotype was recorded at least ten times. The rearrangement uses TRBV25-1 and TRBJ2-3; tentative D call: TRBD1 (6 bases). The V end lost 1 base, the J end lost 5 bases, and 16 bases lay between the germline ends. The CDR3 has 16 residues. CDR1 is MGHDK and CDR2 is SYGVNS in the germline V gene. CDR3 nucleotides: TGTGCCAGCAGTGAATTCCAGGGGCGAGGCAGAGATACGCAGTATTTT. It encodes CASSEFQGRGRDTQYF.

The sample holds a few counts of this clonotype. The V call is TRBV7-9, the J call TRBJ2-2; tentative D call: TRBD1 (5 bases). The CDR3 contains 15 residues. Deletions cut 5 bases from V and 2 bases from J, with 12 bases between. Germline CDR1 SEHNR, CDR2 FQNEAQ (reference sequence). The CDR3 reads CASSDSRSNTGELFF. The CDR3 coding sequence is TGTGCCAGCAGCGACAGCAGGAGTAACACCGGGGAGCTGTTTTTT.

This clonotype appeared a few times. The CDR3, as DNA: TGTGCCAGCAGCTCCGGGACTAGCGGTCCCAAGTACTTC. It is translated as CASSSGTSGPKYF. The V gene is TRBV7-3, the J gene TRBJ2-5; 11 bases map to TRBD2. The CDR3 contains 13 residues. Germline CDR1 is SGHTA and CDR2 is FQGTGA. J gave up 12 bases and V 4 bases, and 7 bases lay outside the gene matches.

The gene calls are TRBV27 and TRBJ1-1, with 9 bases that match TRBD1. CDR3 length: 20 amino acids. V gave up 6 bases and J gave up 5 bases; unmatched junction bases: 25. Germline V gene data show CDR1 as MNHEY and CDR2 as SMNVEV (reference sequence). Here the CDR3 DNA reads TGTGCCAGCAGCTCTCTCGCAGCCGGGACAGGGATTGGAGGGAGGACTGAAGCTTTCTTT. Amino acids: CASSSLAAGTGIGGRTEAFF.

The chain is built from TRBV5-8 and TRBJ2-4; the D is unclear. Germline V CDR1 and CDR2: SGHTS, YDEGEE. Deletions cut 2 bases from V and 7 bases from J, with 13 bases between. The CDR3 has 14 residues. CDR3 sequence: CASSFAHIGNIQYF. CDR3 nucleotide sequence: TGTGCCAGCAGCTTCGCTCACATAGGGAACATTCAGTACTTC.

V usage is TRBV29-1 and J usage is TRBJ2-1; a possible D gene is TRBD1 (6 bases). The germline V gene encodes CDR1 SQVTM and CDR2 ANQGSEA. Trimming removed 5 bases at V and 4 bases at J, with 12 bases between. There are 13 residues in the CDR3. Here the CDR3 DNA reads TGCAGCGTTCTTTGGACAGATTACAATGAGCAGTTCTTC. Protein: CSVLWTDYNEQFF.

This clonotype was detected only a few times. This chain links TRBV20-1 with TRBJ2-4, with D uncertain. Trimming took 6 bases from V and 0 from J, leaving 18 bases between them. The CDR3 covers 16 residues. Germline lookup yields CDR1 DFQATT and CDR2 SNEGSKA (reference sequence). CDR3 bases: TGCAGTGCGCCCCGACACCCCCTAGTAGCCAAAAACATTCAGTACTTC. Encoded protein: CSAPRHPLVAKNIQYF.

This clonotype was counted a few times. V is TRBV18 and J is TRBJ1-6, with D perhaps TRBD1 (6 bases). V was shortened by 3 bases and J by 7 bases, with 19 bases between the two germline ends. The CDR3 is 17 residues long. The germline V gene encodes CDR1 KGHSH and CDR2 LQKENI. For the CDR3, the DNA is TGTGCCAGCTCACCGAATTCGGCCCGGGGGCCCAATTCACCCCTCCACTTT. It yields the protein CASSPNSARGPNSPLHF.

This clonotype was recorded many times. This chain uses TRBV27 with TRBJ1-4; D gene uncertain. This CDR3 spans 14 amino acids. The V and J ends lost 3 bases and 2 bases respectively, with 7 bases between them. In germline, CDR1 is MNHEY, CDR2 SMNVEV (reference sequence). The CDR3 protein is CASSFSGTNEKLFF. The DNA for the CDR3 is TGTGCCAGCAGTTTCTCCGGGACTAATGAAAAACTGTTTTTT. Complete variable domain (other parts from reference TRBV27 and TRBJ1-4): EAQVTQNPRYLITVTGKKLTVTCSQNMNHEYMSWYRQDPGLGLRQIYYSMNVEVTDKGDVPEGYKVSRKEKRNFPLILESPSPNQTSLYFCASSFSGTNEKLFFGSGTQLSVL.

This clonotype was recorded a few times. The rearrangement joins TRBV12-3 or TRBV12-4 to TRBJ2-1; D not resolved. Trimming stripped 7 bases from V and 5 bases from J, with 9 bases between. This CDR3 has 12 amino acids. CDR3 sequence: CASKDGHNEQFF. CDR3 nucleotides: TGTGCCAGCAAAGACGGACACAATGAGCAGTTCTTC.

The chain recombines TRBV5-1 with TRBJ2-1, with D uncertain. From germline, CDR1 is SGHRS and CDR2 YFSETQ. CDR3 length equals 11 residues. V was clipped by 4 bases and J by 7 bases, with 6 bases between them. CDR3 in amino acids: CASSHLNEQFF. CDR3 nucleotides: TGCGCCAGCAGCCATTTGAATGAGCAGTTCTTC.

The rearrangement uses TRBV27 and TRBJ2-5; 12 bases fit TRBD1. Losses at the gene ends were 4 bases for V and 4 bases for J; bases not matched to a gene: 4. CDR3 length: 15 residues. The germline CDR1 and CDR2 sequences are MNHEY and SMNVEV (reference sequence). This CDR3 reads CASSYRDRGRETQYF. The DNA for the CDR3 is TGTGCCAGCAGTTACCGGGACAGGGGGCGAGAGACCCAGTACTTC.

The chain uses TRBV2 and TRBJ2-1; D is unclear. CDR1 SNHLY and CDR2 FYNNEI come from the germline V gene. CDR3 length: 13 amino acids. Trimming cost V 6 bases and J 8 bases, with 14 bases left between them. CDR3 sequence (DNA): TGTGCCAGCAGGATTCTTATTACATATGAGCAGTTCTTC. This translates into CASRILITYEQFF.

V gene TRBV7-9 combines with J gene TRBJ1-1, with D hard to call. The V end was cut by 3 bases, the J end by 7 bases, with 6 bases between. Germline CDR1 SEHNR, CDR2 FQNEAQ (reference sequence). The CDR3 has 11 amino acids. The CDR3 nucleotides are TGTGCCAGCAGCTTGAAGGGTGAAGCTTTCTTT. Translation: CASSLKGEAFF. The variable domain in full, completed from reference TRBV7-9 and TRBJ1-1, reads DTGVSQNPRHKITKRGQNVTFRCDPISEHNRLYWYRQTLGQGPEFLTYFQNEAQLEKSRLLSDRFSAERPKGSFSTLEIQRTEQGDSAMYLCASSLKGEAFFGQGTRLTVV.